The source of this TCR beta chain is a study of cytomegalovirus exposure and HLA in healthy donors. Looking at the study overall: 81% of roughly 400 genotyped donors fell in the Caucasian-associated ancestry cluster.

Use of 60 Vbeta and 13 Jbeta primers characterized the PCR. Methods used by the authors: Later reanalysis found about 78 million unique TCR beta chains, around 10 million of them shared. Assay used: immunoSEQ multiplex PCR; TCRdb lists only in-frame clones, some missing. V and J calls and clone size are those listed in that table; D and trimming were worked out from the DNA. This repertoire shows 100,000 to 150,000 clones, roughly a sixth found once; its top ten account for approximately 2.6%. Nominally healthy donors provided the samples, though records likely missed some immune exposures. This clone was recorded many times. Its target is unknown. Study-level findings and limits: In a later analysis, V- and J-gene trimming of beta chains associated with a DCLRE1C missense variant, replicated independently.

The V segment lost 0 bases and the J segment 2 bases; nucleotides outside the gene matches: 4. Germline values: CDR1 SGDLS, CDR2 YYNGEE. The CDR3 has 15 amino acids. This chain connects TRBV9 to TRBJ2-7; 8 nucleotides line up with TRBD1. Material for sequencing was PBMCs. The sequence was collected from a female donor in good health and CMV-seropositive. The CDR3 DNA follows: TGTGCCAGCAGCGTAGGACAGGGGACAACCTACGAGCAGTACTTC. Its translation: CASSVGQGTTYEQYF.